The clone carrying this TCR beta chain came up once. Its specificity is not known. Clones were sequenced by immunoSEQ multiplex PCR, and TCRdb holds only the in-frame ones, with some missing. The sample lists about 120,000 clones; 75% to 95% were seen once. The entry originates in a study of T cell responses to AZD1222 COVID-19 vaccine. Broader study findings: The study found Spike-specific TCR breadth and depth rose after two AZD1222 doses.

This CDR3 region has 13 residues. V lost 0 bases, J lost 0 bases, and 2 bases lay in between. Germline V lookup: CDR1 SGHRS, CDR2 YFSETQ. This TCR derives from an adult in good health. The chain has TRBV5-1 and TRBJ2-3, with no clear D. The material was peripheral blood, obtained on day 0 of AZD1222 vaccination. CDR3 DNA sequence: TGCGCCAGCAGCTTGGATAGCACAGATACGCAGTATTTT. Protein sequence: CASSLDSTDTQYF. The full variable domain, rest sourced from reference TRBV5-1 and TRBJ2-3, is KAGVTQTPRYLIKTRGQQVTLSCSPISGHRSVSWYQQTPGQGLQFLFEYFSETQRNKGNFPGRFSGRQFSNSRSEMNVSTLELGDSALYLCASSLDSTDTQYFGPGTRLTVL.